These 10 T cell receptor beta chains were sequenced from one sample in a study of graft-versus-host responses after intestinal transplantation. Which antigens these TCRs recognize remains unknown. Profiling relied on immunoSEQ multiplex PCR, and the TCRdb table lists in-frame clones only, not all of them. The sample lists some 93,000 clones; around 90% were seen once. This sample comprised unstimulated CD8+ T cells sorted from spleen or lymph node cells, obtained before intestinal transplant. The receptor set was obtained from a human donor who received an intestinal transplant.

The rearrangement links TRBV2 to TRBJ1-2; perhaps TRBD1 as D (5 bases). Germline-derived CDR1 and CDR2 are SNHLY and FYNNEI. The V end lost 6 bases, the J end lost 4 bases, and 21 bases lay between the germline ends. This CDR3 has 16 residues. The CDR3 sequence: CASSSRDRGEGYGYTF. The CDR3 DNA sequence: TGTGCCAGCAGCTCTAGGGACCGGGGGGAAGGCTATGGCTACACCTTC.

This rearrangement joins TRBV30 to TRBJ2-7; TRBD1 matches at 7 bases. CDR1 is GTSNPN and CDR2 is SVGIG in the germline V gene (reference sequence). V trimming: 0 bases; J trimming: 3 bases; junction bases outside the gene matches: 2. The CDR3 has 13 amino acids. CDR3 sequence reads: CAWSVTGSYEQYF. The CDR3 nucleotides read TGTGCCTGGAGTGTGACAGGGAGCTACGAGCAGTACTTC.

The V call is TRBV30, the J call TRBJ2-4; the D gene is possibly TRBD2 (5 bases). V was shortened by 0 bases and J by 5 bases, with 11 bases between the two germline ends. Germline V gene lookup returns CDR1 GTSNPN and CDR2 SVGIG (reference sequence). This CDR3 comprises 14 residues. The CDR3 DNA sequence: TGTGCCTGGAGTGTCGGATCCGGGGAAAACATTCAGTACTTC. Protein product: CAWSVGSGENIQYF.

This rearrangement joins TRBV5-1 to TRBJ1-4, with a tentative D call TRBD1 (5 bases). In germline, CDR1 is SGHRS, CDR2 YFSETQ. This CDR3 is built from 15 residues. Deletions cut 3 bases from V and 4 bases from J, with 13 bases between. The CDR3, as DNA: TGCGCCAGCAGCTCAGACAGAGCCTTTAATGAAAAACTGTTTTTT. This gives the protein CASSSDRAFNEKLFF.

The chain couples TRBV6-5 to TRBJ2-3; tentatively, D is TRBD2 (6 bases). V lost 8 bases and J lost 1, with 13 bases in between. The CDR3 is 14 amino acids. The germline V gene encodes CDR1 MNHEY and CDR2 SVGAGI. CDR3 in DNA: TGTGCCAGCCGCCCCTGGGGGGGCACAGATACGCAGTATTTT. Amino acids: CASRPWGGTDTQYF.

Concerning this clone: This same CDR3 is encoded by further DNA sequences in the sample. The genes are TRBV27 and TRBJ2-7, with TRBD1 matching 7 bases. The CDR3 runs 13 residues. The germline CDR1 and CDR2 sequences are MNHEY and SMNVEV (reference sequence). J was trimmed by 1 base and V by 3 bases; bases with no gene match: 0. CDR3 sequence reads: CASSLTGSYEQYF. As DNA, the CDR3 is TGTGCCAGCAGTTTGACAGGGTCCTACGAGCAGTACTTC.

The gene calls are TRBV5-4 and TRBJ1-1; D perhaps matches TRBD1 (5 bases). Trimming took off 4 bases at V and 0 bases at J, with 13 bases between the two ends. The CDR3 has 15 amino acids. Germline lookup yields CDR1 SGHNT and CDR2 YYREEE (reference sequence). CDR3 residues: CASSPDSLLNTEAFF. The CDR3 DNA reads as TGTGCCAGCAGCCCCGACAGCCTCCTGAACACTGAAGCTTTCTTT.

V gene TRBV27 combines with J gene TRBJ1-2; 8 positions agree with TRBD1. Germline CDR1 MNHEY, CDR2 SMNVEV (reference sequence). This CDR3 is 15 amino acids long. V lost 6 bases to trimming and J lost 11 bases; unmatched junction nucleotides: 17. Here the CDR3 DNA reads TGTGCCAGCAGCTTACTGTCGGACAGGGCAAGGGGATACACCTTC. This sequence encodes CASSLLSDRARGYTF.

The chain couples TRBV5-6 to TRBJ1-5, with D perhaps TRBD1 (5 bases). From germline, CDR1 is SGHDT and CDR2 YYEEEE. The CDR3 is 14 residues long. Deletions cut 5 bases from V and 2 bases from J, with 11 bases between. For the CDR3, the DNA is TGTGCCAGCAGACAGGCGAGCGGCAATCAGCCCCAGCATTTT. Protein sequence: CASRQASGNQPQHF. Full variable domain (rest looked up from reference TRBV5-6 and TRBJ1-5): DAGVTQSPTHLIKTRGQQVTLRCSPKSGHDTVSWYQQALGQGPQFIFQYYEEEERQRGNFPDRFSGHQFPNYSSELNVNALLLGDSALYLCASRQASGNQPQHFGDGTRLSIL.

The chain carries TRBV7-9 and TRBJ2-3; D gene ambiguous. The CDR3 covers 14 residues. The germline V gene has CDR1 SEHNR and CDR2 FQNEAQ (reference sequence). Trimming removed 4 bases from V and 2 bases from J, with 10 bases in between. The chain's CDR3 is CASSSYIDTDTQYF. The CDR3 DNA follows: TGTGCCAGCAGCTCCTATATTGACACAGATACGCAGTATTTT.